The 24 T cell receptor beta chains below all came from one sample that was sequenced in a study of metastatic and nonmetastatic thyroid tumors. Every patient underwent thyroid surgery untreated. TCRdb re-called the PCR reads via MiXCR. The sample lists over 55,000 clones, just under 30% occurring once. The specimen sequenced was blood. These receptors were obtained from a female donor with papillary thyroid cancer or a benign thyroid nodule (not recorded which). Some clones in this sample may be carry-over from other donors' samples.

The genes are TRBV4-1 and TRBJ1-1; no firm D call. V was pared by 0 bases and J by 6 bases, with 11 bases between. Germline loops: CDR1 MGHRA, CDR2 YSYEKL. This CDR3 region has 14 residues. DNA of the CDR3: TGCGCCAGCAGCCAAGATTGGAGGAGGGCTGAAGCTTTCTTT. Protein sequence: CASSQDWRRAEAFF.

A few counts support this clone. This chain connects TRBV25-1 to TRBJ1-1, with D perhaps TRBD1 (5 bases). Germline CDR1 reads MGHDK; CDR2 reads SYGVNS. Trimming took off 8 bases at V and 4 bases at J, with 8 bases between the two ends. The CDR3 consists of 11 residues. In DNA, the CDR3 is TGTGCCAGCGGGGGGGGCACTGAAGCTTTCTTT. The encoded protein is CASGGGTEAFF. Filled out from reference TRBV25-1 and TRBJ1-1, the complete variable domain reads EADIYQTPRYLVIGTGKKITLECSQTMGHDKMYWYQQDPGMELHLIHYSYGVNSTEKGDLSSESTVSRIRTEHFPLTLESARPSHTSQYLCASGGGTEAFFGQGTRLTVV.

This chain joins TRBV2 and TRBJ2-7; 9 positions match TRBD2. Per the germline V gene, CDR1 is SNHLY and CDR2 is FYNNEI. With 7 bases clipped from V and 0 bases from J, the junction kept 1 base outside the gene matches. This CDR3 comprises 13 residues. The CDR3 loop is CASILAGSYEQYF. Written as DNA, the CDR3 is TGTGCCAGCATACTAGCGGGCTCCTACGAGCAGTACTTC. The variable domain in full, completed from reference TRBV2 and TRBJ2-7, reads EPEVTQTPSHQVTQMGQEVILRCVPISNHLYFYWYRQILGQKVEFLVSFYNNEISEKSEIFDDQFSVERPDGSNFTLKIRSTKLEDSAMYFCASILAGSYEQYFGPGTRLTVT.

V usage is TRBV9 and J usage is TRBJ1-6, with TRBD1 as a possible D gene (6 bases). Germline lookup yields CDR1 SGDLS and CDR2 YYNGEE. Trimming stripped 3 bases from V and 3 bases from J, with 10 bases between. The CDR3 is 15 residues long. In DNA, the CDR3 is TGTGCCAGCAGCGCTAAAGGGGGCTATAATTCACCCCTCCACTTT. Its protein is CASSAKGGYNSPLHF. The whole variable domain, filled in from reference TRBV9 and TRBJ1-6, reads DSGVTQTPKHLITATGQRVTLRCSPRSGDLSVYWYQQSLDQGLQFLIQYYNGEERAKGNILERFSAQQFPDLHSELNLSSLELGDSALYFCASSAKGGYNSPLHFGNGTRLTVT.

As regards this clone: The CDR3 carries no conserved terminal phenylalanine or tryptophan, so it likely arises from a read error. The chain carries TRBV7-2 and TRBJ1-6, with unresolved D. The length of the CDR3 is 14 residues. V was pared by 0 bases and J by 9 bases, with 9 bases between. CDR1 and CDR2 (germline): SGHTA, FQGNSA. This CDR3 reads CASSLAGWGSPLHL. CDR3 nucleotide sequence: TGTGCCAGCAGCTTAGCAGGGTGGGGTTCACCCCTCCACTTG.

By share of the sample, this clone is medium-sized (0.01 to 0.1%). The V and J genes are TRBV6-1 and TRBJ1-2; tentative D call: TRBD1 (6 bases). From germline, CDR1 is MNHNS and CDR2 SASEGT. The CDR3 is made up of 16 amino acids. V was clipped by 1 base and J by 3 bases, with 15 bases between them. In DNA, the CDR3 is TGTGCCAGCAGTGAAGGAGGGGGAGGAGGCTACTATGGCTACACCTTC. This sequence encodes CASSEGGGGGYYGYTF.

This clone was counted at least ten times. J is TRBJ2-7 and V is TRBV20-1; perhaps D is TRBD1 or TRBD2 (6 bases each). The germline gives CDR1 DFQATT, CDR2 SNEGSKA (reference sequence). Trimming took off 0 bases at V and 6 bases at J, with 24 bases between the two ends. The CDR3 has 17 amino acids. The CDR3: CSAREKRGLSTFGEQYF. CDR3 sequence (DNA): TGCAGTGCTAGAGAGAAACGGGGGCTTTCCACCTTCGGCGAGCAGTACTTC.

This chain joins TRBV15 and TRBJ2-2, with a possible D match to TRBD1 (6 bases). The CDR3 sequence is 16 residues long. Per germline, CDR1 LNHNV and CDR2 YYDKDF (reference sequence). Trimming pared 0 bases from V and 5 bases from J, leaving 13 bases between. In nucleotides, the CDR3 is TGTGCCACCAGCAGAGATCGAGCAGGGGAAACCGGGGAGCTGTTTTTT. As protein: CATSRDRAGETGELFF. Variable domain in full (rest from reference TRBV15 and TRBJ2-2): DAMVIQNPRYQVTQFGKPVTLSCSQTLNHNVMYWYQQKSSQAPKLLFHYYDKDFNNEADTPDNFQSRRPNTSFCFLDIRSPGLGDTAMYLCATSRDRAGETGELFFGEGSRLTVL.

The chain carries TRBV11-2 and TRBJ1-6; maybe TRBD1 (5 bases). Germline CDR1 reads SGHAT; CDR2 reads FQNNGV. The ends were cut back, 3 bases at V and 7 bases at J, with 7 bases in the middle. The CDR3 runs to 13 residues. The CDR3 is CASSFGGNSPLHF. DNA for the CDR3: TGTGCCAGCAGCTTCGGGGGGAATTCACCCCTCCACTTT.

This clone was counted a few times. CDR3 sequence: CASSQVREGRDEQFF. CDR3 nucleotides: TGTGCCAGCAGCCAAGTGCGGGAGGGGAGGGATGAGCAGTTCTTC. The chain employs TRBV3-1 and TRBJ2-1; 9 bases map to TRBD2. The CDR3 is 15 residues long. The germline V gene encodes CDR1 LGHDT and CDR2 YNNKEL (reference sequence). Germline trimming cut 1 base from V and 8 bases from J; bases unmatched to any gene: 6.

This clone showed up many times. CDR3 nucleotides: TGCAGTGCTAGGCCTCTTCGGGGTGTGGAGACCCAGTACTTC. The encoded protein is CSARPLRGVETQYF. The V and J genes are TRBV20-1 and TRBJ2-5, with a tentative D call TRBD2 (5 bases). The length of the CDR3 is 14 residues. The V end was cut by 3 bases, the J end by 5 bases, with 16 bases between. Germline loops: CDR1 DFQATT, CDR2 SNEGSKA (reference sequence).

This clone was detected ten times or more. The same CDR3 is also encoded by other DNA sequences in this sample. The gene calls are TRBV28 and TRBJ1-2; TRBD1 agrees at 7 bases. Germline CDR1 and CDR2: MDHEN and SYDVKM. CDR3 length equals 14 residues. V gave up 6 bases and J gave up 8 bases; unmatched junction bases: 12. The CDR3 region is CASSFALGGSGYTF. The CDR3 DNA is TGTGCCAGCAGCTTCGCATTAGGGGGCTCAGGCTACACCTTC.

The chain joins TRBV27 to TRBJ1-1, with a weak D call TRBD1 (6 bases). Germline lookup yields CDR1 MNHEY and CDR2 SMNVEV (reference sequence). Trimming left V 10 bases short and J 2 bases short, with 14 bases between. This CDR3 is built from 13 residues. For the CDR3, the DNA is TGTGCCACACCTCGGGGGGCTAACACTGAAGCTTTCTTT. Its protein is CATPRGANTEAFF.

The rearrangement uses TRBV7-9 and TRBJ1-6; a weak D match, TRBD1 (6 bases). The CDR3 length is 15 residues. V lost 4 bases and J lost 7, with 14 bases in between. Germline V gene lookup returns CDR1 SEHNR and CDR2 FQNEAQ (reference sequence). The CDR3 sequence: CASSWGQAENSPLHF. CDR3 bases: TGTGCCAGCAGCTGGGGGCAGGCGGAGAATTCACCCCTCCACTTT.

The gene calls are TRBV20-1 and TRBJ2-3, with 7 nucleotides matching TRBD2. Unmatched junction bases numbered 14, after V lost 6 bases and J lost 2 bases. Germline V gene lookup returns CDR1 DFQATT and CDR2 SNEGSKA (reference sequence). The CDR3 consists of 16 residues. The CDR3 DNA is TGCAGTGCCACTCCGGGCAAGCGGGACTACACAGATACGCAGTATTTT. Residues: CSATPGKRDYTDTQYF.

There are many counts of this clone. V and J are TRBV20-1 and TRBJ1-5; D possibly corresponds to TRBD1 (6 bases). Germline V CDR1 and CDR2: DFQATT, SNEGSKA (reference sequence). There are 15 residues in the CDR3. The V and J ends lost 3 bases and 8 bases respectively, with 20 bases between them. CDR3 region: CSASPGAGAWEPQHF. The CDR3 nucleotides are TGCAGTGCTAGCCCCGGGGCGGGGGCGTGGGAGCCCCAGCATTTT.

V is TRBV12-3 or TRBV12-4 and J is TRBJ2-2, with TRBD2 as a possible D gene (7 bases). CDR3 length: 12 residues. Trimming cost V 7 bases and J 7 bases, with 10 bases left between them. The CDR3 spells CASTRGGGELFF. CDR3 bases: TGTGCCAGCACTAGGGGGGGCGGGGAGCTGTTTTTT.

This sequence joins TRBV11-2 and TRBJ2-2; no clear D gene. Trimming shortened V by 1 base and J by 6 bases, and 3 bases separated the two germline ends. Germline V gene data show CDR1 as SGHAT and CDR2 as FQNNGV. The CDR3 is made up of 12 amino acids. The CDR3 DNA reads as TGTGCCAGCAGCTTAGGTGCCGGGGAGCTGTTTTTT. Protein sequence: CASSLGAGELFF.

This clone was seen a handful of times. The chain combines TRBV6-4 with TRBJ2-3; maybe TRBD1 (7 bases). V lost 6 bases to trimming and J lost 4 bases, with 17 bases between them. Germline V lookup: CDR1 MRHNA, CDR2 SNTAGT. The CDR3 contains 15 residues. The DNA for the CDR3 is TGTGCCAGCAGCGACCGGGCCAGGGGGGCAGATACGCAGTATTTT. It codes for CASSDRARGADTQYF.

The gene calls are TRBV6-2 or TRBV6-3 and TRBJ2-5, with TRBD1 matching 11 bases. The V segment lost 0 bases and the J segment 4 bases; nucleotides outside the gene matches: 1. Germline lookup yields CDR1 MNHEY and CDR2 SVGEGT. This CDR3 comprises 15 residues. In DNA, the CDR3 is TGTGCCAGCAGTTACTCCGGGACAGGGGGAGAGACCCAGTACTTC. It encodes CASSYSGTGGETQYF.

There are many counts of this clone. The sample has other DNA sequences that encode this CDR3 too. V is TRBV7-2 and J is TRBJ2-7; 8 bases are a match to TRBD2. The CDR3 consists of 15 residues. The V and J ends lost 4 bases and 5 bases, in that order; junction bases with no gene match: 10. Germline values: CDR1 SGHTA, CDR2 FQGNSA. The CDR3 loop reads CASSSYGSGKNEQYF. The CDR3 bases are TGTGCCAGCAGCTCTTATGGTAGCGGGAAAAACGAGCAGTACTTC.

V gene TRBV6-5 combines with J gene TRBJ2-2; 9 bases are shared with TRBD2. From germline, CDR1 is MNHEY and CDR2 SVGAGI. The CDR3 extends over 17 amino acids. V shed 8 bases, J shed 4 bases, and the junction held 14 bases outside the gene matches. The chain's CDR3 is CASVRASGNPSTGELFF. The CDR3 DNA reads TGTGCCAGCGTTCGGGCTAGCGGGAACCCATCCACCGGGGAGCTGTTTTTT.

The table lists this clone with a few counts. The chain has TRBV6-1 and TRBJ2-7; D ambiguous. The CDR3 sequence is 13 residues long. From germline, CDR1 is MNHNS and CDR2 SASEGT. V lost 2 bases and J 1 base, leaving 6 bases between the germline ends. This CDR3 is CASSEQPSYEQYF. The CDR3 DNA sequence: TGTGCCAGCAGTGAACAGCCATCCTACGAGCAGTACTTC.

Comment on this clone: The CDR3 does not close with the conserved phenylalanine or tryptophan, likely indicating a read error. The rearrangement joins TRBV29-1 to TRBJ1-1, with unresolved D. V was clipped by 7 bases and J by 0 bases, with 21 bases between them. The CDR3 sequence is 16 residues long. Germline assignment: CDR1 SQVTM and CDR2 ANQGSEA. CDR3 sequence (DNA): TGCAGCGCTGAGCCAAGACCATTCGGAATGAACACTGAAGCTTTCCTT. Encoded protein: CSAEPRPFGMNTEAFL.